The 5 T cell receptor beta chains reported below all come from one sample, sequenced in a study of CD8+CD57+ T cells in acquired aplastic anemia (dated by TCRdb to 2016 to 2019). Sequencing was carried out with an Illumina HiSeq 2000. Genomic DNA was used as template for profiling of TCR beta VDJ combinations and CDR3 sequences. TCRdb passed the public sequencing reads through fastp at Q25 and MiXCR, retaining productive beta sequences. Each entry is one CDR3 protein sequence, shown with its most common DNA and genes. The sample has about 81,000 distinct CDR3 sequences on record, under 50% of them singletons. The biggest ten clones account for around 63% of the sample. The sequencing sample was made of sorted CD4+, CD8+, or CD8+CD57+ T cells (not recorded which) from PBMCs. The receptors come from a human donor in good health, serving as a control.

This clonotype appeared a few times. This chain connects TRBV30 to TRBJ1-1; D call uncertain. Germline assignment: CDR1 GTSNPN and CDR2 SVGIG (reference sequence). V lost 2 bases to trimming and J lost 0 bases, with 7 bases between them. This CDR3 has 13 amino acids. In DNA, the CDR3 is TGTGCCTGGAGTCTGGAAGTGAACACTGAAGCTTTCTTT. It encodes CAWSLEVNTEAFF.

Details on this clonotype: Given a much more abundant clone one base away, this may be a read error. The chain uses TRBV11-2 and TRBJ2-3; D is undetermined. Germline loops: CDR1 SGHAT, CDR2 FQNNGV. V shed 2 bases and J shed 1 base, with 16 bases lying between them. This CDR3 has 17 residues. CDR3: CASSLSGHGSGTDTQYF. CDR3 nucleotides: TGTGCCAGCAGCTTATCTGGTCACGGGTCCGGCACAGATACGCAGTATTTT.

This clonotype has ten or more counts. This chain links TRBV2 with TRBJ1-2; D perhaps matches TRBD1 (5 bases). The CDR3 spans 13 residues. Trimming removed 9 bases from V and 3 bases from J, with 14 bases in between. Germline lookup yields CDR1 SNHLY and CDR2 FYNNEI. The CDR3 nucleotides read TGTGCCAGGGGGGAGACAGACGACTATGGCTACACCTTC. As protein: CARGETDDYGYTF. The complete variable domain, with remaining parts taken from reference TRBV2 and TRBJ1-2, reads EPEVTQTPSHQVTQMGQEVILRCVPISNHLYFYWYRQILGQKVEFLVSFYNNEISEKSEIFDDQFSVERPDGSNFTLKIRSTKLEDSAMYFCARGETDDYGYTFGSGTRLTVV.

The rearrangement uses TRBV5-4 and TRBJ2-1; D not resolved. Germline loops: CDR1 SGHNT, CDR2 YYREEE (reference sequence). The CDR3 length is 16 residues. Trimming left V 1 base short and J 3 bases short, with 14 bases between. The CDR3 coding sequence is TGTGCCAGCAGCTTGCCTCTAAGTCTAGACTACAATGAGCAGTTCTTC. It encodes CASSLPLSLDYNEQFF.

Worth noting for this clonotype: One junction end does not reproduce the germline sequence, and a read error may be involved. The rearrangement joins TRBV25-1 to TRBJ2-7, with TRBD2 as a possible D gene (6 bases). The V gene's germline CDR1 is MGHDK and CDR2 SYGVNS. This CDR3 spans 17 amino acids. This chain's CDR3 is CASSAPYSGSSDYEQHF. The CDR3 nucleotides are TGTGCCAGCAGTGCACCTTATTCGGGATCTTCGGACTACGAGCAGCACTTC.